A selection of T cell receptor beta chains follows, all from one sample in a study of T-cell memory formation after mild COVID-19. In TCRdb, the 5' RACE reads were re-called with MiXCR into one record per CDR3 protein. Of 300,000 to 400,000 distinct CDR3 sequences listed, roughly 15% are singletons. The material sequenced was PBMCs or a T cell subset sorted from them (not recorded which). The receptors stem from a man aged 18 to 30 who had mild COVID-19 (a few samples of this study predate the infection). Cell type and time point are not known. Each CDR3 is given with its conserved first and last residue. D genes are given only for firm matches. The listing skips clone size in some rows; elsewhere it reads once, few, many or a size class.

V,D,J,length,size,DNA,CDR3
TRBV6-2/TRBV6-3,-,TRBJ2-1,14,few,TGTGCCAGCAGTTACGAGGGGGGGGAACATGAGCAGTTCTTC,CASSYEGGEHEQFF
TRBV7-3,-,TRBJ2-6,17,many,TGTGCCAGCAGCGTGAACGGCGCGGGCACTGGGGCCAACGTCCTGACTTTC,CASSVNGAGTGANVLTF
TRBV5-1,TRBD1,TRBJ1-4,16,-,TGCGCCAGCAGCGAGGGGACAGGGTGGACTAATGAAAAACTGTTTTTT,CASSEGTGWTNEKLFF
TRBV7-3,TRBD2,TRBJ2-5,15,few,TGTGCCAGCAGCTTACTAGCGGGGGAACAAGAGACCCAGTACTTC,CASSLLAGEQETQYF
TRBV20-1,-,TRBJ1-5,13,-,TGCAGTGCTAGAGAACTTGCAGGGCAGCCCCAGCATTTT,CSARELAGQPQHF
TRBV6-5,-,TRBJ2-4,15,-,TGTGCCAGCCCTCCGCGGCGGATAGCCAAAAACATTCAGTACTTC,CASPPRRIAKNIQYF
TRBV7-9,-,TRBJ2-4,17,-,TGTGCCAGCAGCTTTAGTATGATGAGACACCCCAAAAACATTCAGTACTTC,CASSFSMMRHPKNIQYF
TRBV9,-,TRBJ1-1,13,-,TGTGCCAGCAGCGTGGGCTGGTCCACTGAAGCTTTCTTT,CASSVGWSTEAFF
TRBV7-9,-,TRBJ2-7,15,few,TGTGCCAGCAGCAGCCCGCGGGGCCAGGGCCGCGAGCAGTACTTC,CASSSPRGQGREQYF
TRBV5-1,TRBD1,TRBJ1-2,14,-,TGCGCCAGCAGGAAGGGGACAGGGGAATATGGCTACACCTTC,CASRKGTGEYGYTF
TRBV10-3,-,TRBJ1-3,16,few,TGTGCCATCAGTGAACGGGGGGCGGGATCTGGAAACACCATATATTTT,CAISERGAGSGNTIYF
TRBV2,-,TRBJ1-1,18,few,TGTGCCAGCAGTGAACCAGAACAGGGATTACGTTCGAACACTGAAGCTTTCTTT,CASSEPEQGLRSNTEAFF
TRBV7-2,-,TRBJ2-7,12,-,TGTGCCAGCAGTAGTTTCTCCTACGAGCAGTACTTC,CASSSFSYEQYF
TRBV5-1,-,TRBJ2-7,14,-,TGCGCCAGCAGCTCCCGTGGGCCAATCGACGAGCAGTACTTC,CASSSRGPIDEQYF
TRBV6-5,-,TRBJ1-1,12,few,TGTGCCAGCAGTTCCACCCCCGGGGTGGCTTTCTTT,CASSSTPGVAFF
TRBV6-5,-,TRBJ2-1,13,few,TGTGCCAGCAGTTCAGAGGGGGTGGGTCGGCAGTTCTTC,CASSSEGVGRQFF
TRBV14,-,TRBJ2-2,15,few,TGTGCCAGCAGCCAATACAGGAGAAGGGCCGGGGAGCTGTTTTTT,CASSQYRRRAGELFF
TRBV30,-,TRBJ2-5,13,few,TGTGCCTGGGGAATGGGGACCCAAGAGACCCAGTACTTC,CAWGMGTQETQYF
TRBV3-1,TRBD2,TRBJ2-3,13,few,TGTGCCAGCAGTCTAGCGGGGGGGCAGACGCAGTATTTT,CASSLAGGQTQYF
TRBV7-2,TRBD1,TRBJ2-2,16,few,TGTGCCAGCAGCTTTAACCCCGGGACAGTTACCGGGGAGCTGTTTTTT,CASSFNPGTVTGELFF
TRBV7-2,-,TRBJ1-1,13,-,TGTGCCAGCAGCTTAGTGGGGTGGACTGAAGCTTTCTTT,CASSLVGWTEAFF
TRBV6-5,TRBD1,TRBJ1-1,18,-,TGTGCCAGCAGTTACCGCCCCCCGGGACAGCCCGACGGGACTGAAGCTTTCTTT,CASSYRPPGQPDGTEAFF
TRBV13,-,TRBJ1-1,13,-,TGTGCCAGCAGCTTAATTGGGGCTAATGAAGCTTTCTTT,CASSLIGANEAFF
TRBV7-2,-,TRBJ2-7,12,-,TGTGCCAGCAGCCCTGGACAATACGAGCAGTACTTC,CASSPGQYEQYF
TRBV11-1,-,TRBJ2-5,13,-,TGTGCCAGCAGCTTAGGCTGGTCAGAGACCCAGTACTTC,CASSLGWSETQYF
TRBV7-8,-,TRBJ2-7,14,many,TGTGCCAGCAGCTTAGGCGAGTACTCCTACGAGCAGTACTTC,CASSLGEYSYEQYF
TRBV28,-,TRBJ1-1,15,few,TGTGCCAGCAGTTATAGGGGAGGGGGGAACACTGAAGCTTTCTTT,CASSYRGGGNTEAFF
TRBV27,-,TRBJ2-3,13,-,TGTGCCAGCAGTTCTGGATTTGCATTTACGCAGTATTTT,CASSSGFAFTQYF
TRBV3-1,-,TRBJ2-4,13,-,TGTGCCAGCAGGGGGGTCGTAGGAAACATTCAGTACTTC,CASRGVVGNIQYF
TRBV7-2,-,TRBJ1-5,14,-,TGTGCCAGCAGGTCGGGACGGTACAATCAGCCCCAGCATTTT,CASRSGRYNQPQHF
TRBV29-1,-,TRBJ2-7,13,many,TGCAGCGTTCGACGGATTAGCTCCTACGAGCAGTACTTC,CSVRRISSYEQYF
TRBV21-1,-,TRBJ2-7,10,-,TGTGCCAGCCCTTTCGCAGAGCAGTACTTC,CASPFAEQYF
TRBV3-1,-,TRBJ1-2,15,-,TGTGCCAGCAGCCAAGACCCCGTAAGCGAGGATGGCTACACCTTC,CASSQDPVSEDGYTF
TRBV12-3/TRBV12-4,TRBD1,TRBJ2-5,14,many,TGTGCCAGCAGTTTGGACAGGGGTCAAGAGACCCAGTACTTC,CASSLDRGQETQYF
TRBV6-2/TRBV6-3,-,TRBJ1-1,12,few,TGTGCCAGCACAGGGGCGAACACTGAAGCTTTCTTT,CASTGANTEAFF
TRBV9,TRBD1,TRBJ2-5,15,-,TGTGCCAGCAGCGTAGCTCCGACAGGGGGGGAGACCCAGTACTTC,CASSVAPTGGETQYF
TRBV7-6,TRBD2,TRBJ2-1,18,-,TGTGCCAGCAGCTCGTTCTCCGGGACTAGCGAGACCTACAATGAGCAGTTCTTC,CASSSFSGTSETYNEQFF
TRBV7-7,TRBD2,TRBJ2-3,15,many,TGTGCCAGCAGCTTGCTAGCGGGGCACACAGATACGCAGTATTTT,CASSLLAGHTDTQYF
TRBV6-2/TRBV6-3,-,TRBJ1-2,16,few,TGTGCCAGCACCAACCAGAACAGCTACCATATCTATGGCTACACCTTC,CASTNQNSYHIYGYTF
TRBV2,-,TRBJ2-2,17,-,TGTGCCAGCGGGCCGAGACGTGTTGGTCAAGGCGCCGGGGAGCTGTTTTTT,CASGPRRVGQGAGELFF
TRBV9,-,TRBJ2-6,16,few,TGTGCCAGCAGCGTAGGGTGGGGTGCTGGGGCCAACGTCCTGACTTTC,CASSVGWGAGANVLTF
TRBV25-1,-,TRBJ2-1,14,few,TGTGCCAGCAGTGTTACAGGTCTCGCCAATGAGCAGTTCTTC,CASSVTGLANEQFF
TRBV10-3,-,TRBJ2-3,15,-,TGTGCCATCACTAAGGGGTCCCGTTCGACAGATACGCAGTATTTT,CAITKGSRSTDTQYF
TRBV18,-,TRBJ1-4,14,few,TGTGCCAGCTCACCACCGGGATCTAATGAAAAACTGTTTTTT,CASSPPGSNEKLFF
TRBV4-1,-,TRBJ2-1,12,-,TGCGCCAGCAGCCAAGAGGGTCCTGAGCAGTTCTTC,CASSQEGPEQFF
TRBV7-6,-,TRBJ2-5,16,-,TGTGCCAGCAGCTTAGGTTACGGGGGCGAGTCAGAGACCCAGTACTTC,CASSLGYGGESETQYF
TRBV5-1,TRBD1,TRBJ2-7,15,many,TGCGCCAGCAGCCAATACCGGGACAGGGCCTACGAGCAGTACTTC,CASSQYRDRAYEQYF
TRBV28,TRBD1,TRBJ2-1,18,few,TGTGCCAGCAGACCTCGGACAGGGGCGGGAAGCTCCTACAATGAGCAGTTCTTC,CASRPRTGAGSSYNEQFF
TRBV7-2,-,TRBJ1-6,13,many,TGTGCCAGCAGCCCGGACAGTAATTCACCCCTCCACTTT,CASSPDSNSPLHF
TRBV4-1,-,TRBJ1-6,16,-,TGCGCCAGCAGCCAGAGGGGGGCAGGCGGGGATTCACCCCTCCACTTT,CASSQRGAGGDSPLHF
TRBV7-2,-,TRBJ2-1,16,few,TGTGCCAGCAGCTTAGGCCCGCTGAGCTCCTACAATGAGCAGTTCTTC,CASSLGPLSSYNEQFF
TRBV6-2/TRBV6-3,-,TRBJ1-3,15,-,TGTGCCAGCAGTTACTCGATATCGGACAGAAACACCATATATTTT,CASSYSISDRNTIYF
TRBV7-2,-,TRBJ2-2,15,few,TGTGCCAGCACCAAAGGGCGGGAAACAACCGGGGAGCTGTTTTTT,CASTKGRETTGELFF
TRBV20-1,-,TRBJ2-3,11,-,TGCAGTCAAGAAGTAGGAGATACGCAGTATTTT,CSQEVGDTQYF
TRBV25-1,-,TRBJ1-6,14,-,TGTGCCAGCAGGCGGGGGTTCGTGGGTTCACCCCTCCACTTT,CASRRGFVGSPLHF